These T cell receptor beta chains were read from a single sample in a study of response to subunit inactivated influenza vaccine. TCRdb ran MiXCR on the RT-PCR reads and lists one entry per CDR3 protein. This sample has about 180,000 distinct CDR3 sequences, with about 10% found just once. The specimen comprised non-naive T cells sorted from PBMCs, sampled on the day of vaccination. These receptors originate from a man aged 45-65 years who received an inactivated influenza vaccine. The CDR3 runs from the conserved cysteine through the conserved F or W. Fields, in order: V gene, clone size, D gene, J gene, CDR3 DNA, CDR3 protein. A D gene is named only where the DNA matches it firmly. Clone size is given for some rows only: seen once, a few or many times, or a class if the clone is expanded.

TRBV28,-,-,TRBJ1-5,TGTGCCAGCAGTTTAAATGGGCACGGGCAGCCCCAGCATTTT,CASSLNGHGQPQHF
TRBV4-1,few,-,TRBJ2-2,TGCGCCAGCAGCCACCAACGCACGGGATCCGGGGAGCTGTTTTTT,CASSHQRTGSGELFF
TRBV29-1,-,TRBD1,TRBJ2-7,TGCAGCGTGGGGCAGGGGGCGTTCTACGAGCAGTACTTC,CSVGQGAFYEQYF
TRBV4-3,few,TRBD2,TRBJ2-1,TGCGCCAGCAGTCTAGGGACTAGCGGAACCTCCTACAATGAGCAGTTCTTC,CASSLGTSGTSYNEQFF
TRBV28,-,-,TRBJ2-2,TGTGCCAGCAATGGAGGGTCCACCGGGGAGCTGTTTTTT,CASNGGSTGELFF
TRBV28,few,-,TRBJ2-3,TGTGCCAGCAGTTTAAAGGGGGAGGGGGCGTGGAGGGGCACAGATACGCAGTATTTT,CASSLKGEGAWRGTDTQYF
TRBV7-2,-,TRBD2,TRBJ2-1,TGTGCCAGCAAGCGGACTAGCGACTACAATGAGCAGTTCTTC,CASKRTSDYNEQFF
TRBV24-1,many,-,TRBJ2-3,TGTGCCACCAGTGATTTTCCAGACTTTACCGATGGAAGCACAGATACGCAGTATTTT,CATSDFPDFTDGSTDTQYF
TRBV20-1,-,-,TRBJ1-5,TGCAGTGCTAGAGAATACAGGAGGGCTAGCCAGCCCCAGCATTTT,CSAREYRRASQPQHF
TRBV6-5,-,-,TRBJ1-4,TGTGCCAGCATGGGGGGGCCAGGGGTGATGTTTTTT,CASMGGPGVMFF
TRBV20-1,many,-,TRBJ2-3,TGCAGTGCTATCCGTCCAGCTAGCACAGATACGCAGTATTTT,CSAIRPASTDTQYF
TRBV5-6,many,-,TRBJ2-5,TGTGCCAGCAGCTTGGTTCGCGGGACGGAAGAGACCCAGTACTTC,CASSLVRGTEETQYF
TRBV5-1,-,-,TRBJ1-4,TGCGCCAGCAGCGATTGGATGAGGGGAGATGAAAAACTGTTTTTT,CASSDWMRGDEKLFF
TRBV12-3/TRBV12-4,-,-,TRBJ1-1,TGTGCCAGCAGTCGAAATCGGGGAACTGAAGCTTTCTTT,CASSRNRGTEAFF
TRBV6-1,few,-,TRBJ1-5,TGTGCCAGCAGTGAAATGGGGGGCAGGCAGCCCCAGCATTTT,CASSEMGGRQPQHF
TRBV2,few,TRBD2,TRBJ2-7,TGTGCCAGCAGTGAAATGGGGAGGGATGTCTACGAGCAGTACTTC,CASSEMGRDVYEQYF
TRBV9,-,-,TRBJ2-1,TGTGCCAGCGGAGCTCGGGGTAGGGTAGCGTACAATGAGCAGTTCTTC,CASGARGRVAYNEQFF
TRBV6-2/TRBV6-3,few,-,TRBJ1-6,TGTGCCAGCGATGCGCGGGTCGCTAATTCACCCCTCCACTTT,CASDARVANSPLHF
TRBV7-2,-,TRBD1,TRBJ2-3,TGTGCCAGCAGCTTAGTCCCTCCGGGGACAGGGCCCGGGACGCAGTATTTT,CASSLVPPGTGPGTQYF
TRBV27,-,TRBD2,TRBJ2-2,TGTGCCAGCAGAACTAGCGGGGGGCCCACCGGGGAGCTGTTTTTT,CASRTSGGPTGELFF
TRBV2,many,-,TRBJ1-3,TGTGCCAGCAGTCCAAGGAAGAGCTCTGGAAACACCATATATTTT,CASSPRKSSGNTIYF
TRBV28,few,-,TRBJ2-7,TGTGCCAGCAGCCGTACAGGGACGTCCTACGAGCAGTACTTC,CASSRTGTSYEQYF
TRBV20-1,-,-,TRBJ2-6,TGCAGTGCTAGAGATGACCGTGGGGGATCTGGGGCCAACGTCCTGACTTTC,CSARDDRGGSGANVLTF
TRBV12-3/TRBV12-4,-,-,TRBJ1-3,TGTGCCAGTTCACAGGGCAGCTCTGGAAACACCATATATTTT,CASSQGSSGNTIYF
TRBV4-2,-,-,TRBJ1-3,TGTGCCAGCGGAACAGGACTTTTCTCTGGAAACACCATATATTTT,CASGTGLFSGNTIYF
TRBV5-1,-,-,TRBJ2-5,TGCGCCAGCAGCTTGGGCTGGGTGGGGAACCAAGAGACCCAGTACTTC,CASSLGWVGNQETQYF
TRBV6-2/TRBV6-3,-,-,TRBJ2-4,TGTGCCAGCAGTTCTCAGGACAGTATTCAGTACTTC,CASSSQDSIQYF
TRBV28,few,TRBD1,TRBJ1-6,TGTGCCAGCAGTTCCTCTCCTTGGACAGGGAGTTTAACCTATAATTCACCCCTCCACTTT,CASSSSPWTGSLTYNSPLHF
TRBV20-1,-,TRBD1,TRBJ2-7,TGCAGTGCTAGAGGCACGACAGGGGACAGCTCCTACGAGCAGTACTTC,CSARGTTGDSSYEQYF
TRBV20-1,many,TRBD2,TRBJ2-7,TGCAGTGCCAGTCTAGCGGGGGGGACCTACGAGCAGTACTTC,CSASLAGGTYEQYF